A selection of T cell receptor beta chains follows, all from one sample in a study of shared clonotypes between healthy human individuals. Method: immunoSEQ multiplex PCR; TCRdb's copy keeps in-frame clones and lacks some. The top ten hold roughly 12% of the sample, which has roughly 480,000 clones, 65% to 80% seen once. Sequencing was done on a sample of PBMCs. The source of these receptors is a woman aged 40 to 55 in good health. Some clones in this sample may be carry-over from other donors' samples. Both conserved end residues are part of each CDR3. D genes are given only for firm matches. Rows give clone size only sometimes, using once, few, many, or a class for an expanded clone.

>TRBJ2-2|-|TRBD2|TRBV5-8
TGTGCCAGCAGCATCCCTAGGGAGGGAACCAACACCGGGGAGCTGTTTTTT
CASSIPREGTNTGELFF
>TRBJ2-7|-|-|TRBV5-1
TGCGCCAGCAGCTTGGCTTCGGGCAGCTCCTACGAGCAGTACTTC
CASSLASGSSYEQYF
>TRBJ2-1|-|-|TRBV30
TGTGCCTGGAGATTGAATGAGCAGTTCTTC
CAWRLNEQFF
>TRBJ1-1|-|TRBD1|TRBV5-4
TGTGCCAGCAGCTTTAGCGGACAGGGGAACACTGAAGCTTTCTTT
CASSFSGQGNTEAFF
>TRBJ2-3|-|-|TRBV15
TGTGCCACCAGCAGACTAGCGTCCCGCGCGGATACGCAGTATTTT
CATSRLASRADTQYF
>TRBJ1-1|-|-|TRBV6-1
TGTGCCAGCAGCCCGACAGAGAACACTGAAGCTTTCTTT
CASSPTENTEAFF
>TRBJ1-1|-|-|TRBV11-2
TGTGCCAGCAGCTTACGGACTGAAGCTTTCTTT
CASSLRTEAFF
>TRBJ2-1|-|-|TRBV18
TGTGCCAGCTCACCTCTTTCTTCCTGGGGGCGGGGTGAGCAGTTCTTC
CASSPLSSWGRGEQFF
>TRBJ2-1|-|-|TRBV14
TGTGCCAGCAGCCAAGGCAGGCACGGGCCCGGGCTGGACAATGAGCAGTTCTTC
CASSQGRHGPGLDNEQFF
>TRBJ2-5|few|-|TRBV7-2
TGTGCCAGCAGCTTAGCGCAGAGGGTGGGGACCCAGTACTTC
CASSLAQRVGTQYF
>TRBJ2-5|-|TRBD1|TRBV7-3
TGTGCCAGCAGCGTATACAGGGGAGAGACCCAGTACTTC
CASSVYRGETQYF
>TRBJ1-4|-|-|TRBV5-1
TGCGCCAGCAGCTTGGGTCAGGGTGGTGAAAAACTGTTTTTT
CASSLGQGGEKLFF
>TRBJ1-1|-|-|TRBV2
TGTGCCAGCACCAAGGGGCGAGGGCGTGGGACTGAAGCTTTCTTT
CASTKGRGRGTEAFF
>TRBJ2-3|-|-|TRBV7-3
TGTGCCAGCAGCTTAACGTTTTTAGCGCCTACGCAGTATTTT
CASSLTFLAPTQYF
>TRBJ2-3|-|-|TRBV5-5
TGTGCCAGCAGCTGGCCGGGGGTAGATACGCAGTATTTT
CASSWPGVDTQYF
>TRBJ1-3|-|-|TRBV18
TGTGCCAGCTCACCGGGGGGGCTCCTCTCTGGAAACACCATATATTTT
CASSPGGLLSGNTIYF
>TRBJ2-2|-|TRBD2|TRBV28
TGTGCCAGCAGTCCCCACAGACTAGCGGGATACACCGGGGAGCTGTTTTTT
CASSPHRLAGYTGELFF
>TRBJ2-7|many|TRBD2|TRBV6-4
TGTGCCAGCTCTATTTCAGCGGGAGGCTACGAGCAGTACTTC
CASSISAGGYEQYF
>TRBJ1-2|few|-|TRBV11-2
TGTGCCAGCAGCTTAGATGCCGGGGTGGGTGGCTACACCTTC
CASSLDAGVGGYTF
>TRBJ2-7|-|TRBD2|TRBV5-4
TGTGCCAGCAGCTCTAAAAGCGGGAGGGTCCACGAGCAGTACTTC
CASSSKSGRVHEQYF
>TRBJ1-4|-|-|TRBV2
TGTGCCAGCAATTCGGGGGCCGAAAAACTGTTTTTT
CASNSGAEKLFF
>TRBJ2-2|-|-|TRBV11-3
TGTGCCAGCAGCTTAGGGACAGTCACCGGGGAGCTGTTTTTT
CASSLGTVTGELFF
>TRBJ1-4|few|-|TRBV7-8
TGTGCCAGCAGCTGGGGTTCAGGGGAAAAACTGTTTTTT
CASSWGSGEKLFF
>TRBJ1-1|-|TRBD1|TRBV30
TGTGCCTGGAGCCCAGGGGGCGCGTCCACTGAAGCTTTCTTT
CAWSPGGASTEAFF
>TRBJ1-4|-|TRBD1|TRBV5-1
TGCGCCAGCAGTATAGGGGGCGTTGAAAAACTGTTTTTT
CASSIGGVEKLFF
>TRBJ2-7|-|-|TRBV6-1
TGTGCCAGCAGTGAGTCCCAGGGGCCCTACGAGCAGTACTTC
CASSESQGPYEQYF
>TRBJ2-5|-|TRBD2|TRBV19
TGTGCCAGTAGTCCCCTTCCCCAAGTTGCGGGAGGAGAGACCCAGTACTTC
CASSPLPQVAGGETQYF
>TRBJ2-1|-|-|TRBV10-3
TGTGCCATCATTTTGAGCGGCTCCTACAATGAGCAGTTCTTC
CAIILSGSYNEQFF
>TRBJ2-7|-|TRBD2|TRBV5-1
TGCGCCAGCAGCATACGGACATACGCAACCGGGACTAGTGGTTACGAGCAGTACTTC
CASSIRTYATGTSGYEQYF
>TRBJ2-2|-|TRBD2|TRBV5-1
TGCGCCAGCAGTACCAACCAGCGGGAGGGCCGAGGAGGGGAGCTGTTTTTT
CASSTNQREGRGGELFF
>TRBJ2-7|once|-|TRBV5-6
TGTGCCAGCAGCTCCCAGGGTCGGAACTACGAGCAGTACTTC
CASSSQGRNYEQYF
>TRBJ2-3|once|TRBD2|TRBV5-1
TGCGCCAGCAGCCTCGGTCTAGCGGGAGGCCGGTGGTGGGAAGATACGCAGTATTTT
CASSLGLAGGRWWEDTQYF
>TRBJ1-2|-|TRBD1|TRBV6-5
TGTGCCAGCAGTTGGGTGGTTGGACAGGGGGACTATGGCTACACCTTC
CASSWVVGQGDYGYTF
>TRBJ2-3|-|TRBD2|TRBV7-6
TGTGCCAGCAGCCGCAGGACTAGCGCTACGCAGTATTTT
CASSRRTSATQYF
>TRBJ2-7|many|-|TRBV10-2
TGCGCCAGCAGTGAAACAAACGCGAAAAAGCAGTACTTC
CASSETNAKKQYF
>TRBJ2-7|-|TRBD2|TRBV11-2
TGTGCCAGCAGCCGACTAGCGGACCTCTACGAGCAGTACTTC
CASSRLADLYEQYF
>TRBJ2-5|-|-|TRBV19
TGTGCCAGTAGTATAGTCGCGACAGGACAAGAGACCCAGTACTTC
CASSIVATGQETQYF
>TRBJ2-7|-|TRBD1|TRBV7-2
TGTGCCAGCAGCTACCGGACAGGGTCCCACGAGCAGTACTTC
CASSYRTGSHEQYF
>TRBJ2-7|few|-|TRBV11-2
TGTGCCAGCAGCCCTAGGTTGGGGCTAACCTTTGGTGAGCAGTACTTC
CASSPRLGLTFGEQYF
>TRBJ2-7|few|TRBD1|TRBV19
TGTGCCAGTAGTACACAGGGGAAAGGCGAGCAGTACTTC
CASSTQGKGEQYF
>TRBJ2-5|-|-|TRBV5-5
TGTGCCAGCTACGACCTAGGGACCAGGAGTCGAGAGACCCAGTACTTC
CASYDLGTRSRETQYF
>TRBJ2-1|-|-|TRBV28
TGTGCCAGCAGATCAGGACAGCTCCGGCAGTTCTTC
CASRSGQLRQFF
>TRBJ2-7|-|TRBD1|TRBV29-1
TGCAGCGTTGACCTGACAGGGGGAAGGCACGAGCAGTACTTC
CSVDLTGGRHEQYF
>TRBJ2-5|-|-|TRBV11-1
TGTGCCAGCAGCTTAGCCCGGGGGACAGAGACCCAGTACTTC
CASSLARGTETQYF
>TRBJ1-1|-|-|TRBV6-5
TGTGCCAGCACCCCACCCGCAGCATCTGAAGCTTTCTTT
CASTPPAASEAFF
>TRBJ2-1|-|-|TRBV28
TGTGCCAGCAGTTTGGATTTCGGGACAAACAATGAGCAGTTCTTC
CASSLDFGTNNEQFF
>TRBJ1-1|many|TRBD1|TRBV2
TGTGCCAGCAGCTGGTTCGCCGGGACAGCAAACGTGAACACTGAAGCTTTCTTT
CASSWFAGTANVNTEAFF
>TRBJ1-5|few|-|TRBV2
TGTGCCAGCAGTGGTCCCAACCGAAATCAGCCCCAGCATTTT
CASSGPNRNQPQHF
>TRBJ1-4|-|TRBD1|TRBV7-9
TGTGCCAGCAGCTTAGGACAGGGGAATGAAAAACTGTTTTTT
CASSLGQGNEKLFF
>TRBJ2-7|-|TRBD2|TRBV5-6
TGTGCCAGCAGCTTGTTGGGACTAGACTACGAGCAGTACTTC
CASSLLGLDYEQYF
>TRBJ1-3|-|-|TRBV4-3
TGCGCCAGCAGCCCGGGGGCGGCGGGAAACACCATATATTTT
CASSPGAAGNTIYF
>TRBJ2-3|-|-|TRBV28
TGTGCCAGCAGTTGGGCTGTTACGCAGTATTTT
CASSWAVTQYF
>TRBJ2-1|-|-|TRBV7-8
TGTGCCGCCGGGATACACAGGGTCGATGAGCAGTTCTTC
CAAGIHRVDEQFF
>TRBJ2-5|-|-|TRBV28
TGTGCCAGCGGAGATCCGGGGGGCCGGTGGGAGACCCAGTACTTC
CASGDPGGRWETQYF
>TRBJ1-4|-|TRBD1|TRBV11-1
TGTGCCAGCAGCCCACCCGACAGGGATGAAAAACTGTTTTTT
CASSPPDRDEKLFF
>TRBJ2-7|few|TRBD1|TRBV11-3
TGTGCCAGCAGCTCCCGGACAGGGGGCGACGAGCAGTACTTC
CASSSRTGGDEQYF
>TRBJ2-1|-|TRBD2|TRBV6-5
TGTGCCAGCAGTTACTCCCGGACTAGCGGGAGCGATGAGCAGTTCTTC
CASSYSRTSGSDEQFF
>TRBJ2-5|-|-|TRBV6-5
TGTGCCAGCAGTTACGCGGCGGGAGAGACCCAGTACTTC
CASSYAAGETQYF
>TRBJ2-1|-|TRBD2|TRBV4-3
TGCGCCAGCAGCCAAGATAGCCCCGAACTAGCGGACAATGAGCAGTTCTTC
CASSQDSPELADNEQFF
>TRBJ2-7|-|TRBD2|TRBV10-2
TGCGCCAGCAAACCGTCCGGGGGGGACTACGAGCAGTACTTC
CASKPSGGDYEQYF